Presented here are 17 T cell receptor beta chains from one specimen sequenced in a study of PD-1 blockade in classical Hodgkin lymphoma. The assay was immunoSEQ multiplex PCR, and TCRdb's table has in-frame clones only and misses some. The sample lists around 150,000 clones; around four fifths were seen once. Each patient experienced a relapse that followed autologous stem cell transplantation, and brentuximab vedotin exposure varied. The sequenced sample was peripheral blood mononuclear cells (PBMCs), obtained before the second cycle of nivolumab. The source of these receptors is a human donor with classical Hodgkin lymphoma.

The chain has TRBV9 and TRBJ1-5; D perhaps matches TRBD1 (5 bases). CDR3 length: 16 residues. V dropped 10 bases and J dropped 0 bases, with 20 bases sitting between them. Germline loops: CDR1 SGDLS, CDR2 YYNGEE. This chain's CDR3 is CAAAPLGVFSNQPQHF. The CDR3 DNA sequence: TGTGCCGCAGCGCCCTTGGGGGTTTTTAGCAATCAGCCCCAGCATTTT.

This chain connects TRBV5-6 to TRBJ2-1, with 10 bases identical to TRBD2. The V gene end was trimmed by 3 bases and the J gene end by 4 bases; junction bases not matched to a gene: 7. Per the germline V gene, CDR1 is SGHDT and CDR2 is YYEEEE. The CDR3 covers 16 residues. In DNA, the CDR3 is TGTGCCAGCAGCTCTGGACTAGCGGTCCTTTACAATGAGCAGTTCTTC. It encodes CASSSGLAVLYNEQFF.

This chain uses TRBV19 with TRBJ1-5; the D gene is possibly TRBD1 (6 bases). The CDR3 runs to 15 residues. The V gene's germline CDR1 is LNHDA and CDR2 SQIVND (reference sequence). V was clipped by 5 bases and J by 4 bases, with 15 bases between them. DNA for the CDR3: TGTGCCAGTAGTTATTCTATGGACAGAAATCAGCCCCAGCATTTT. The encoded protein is CASSYSMDRNQPQHF.

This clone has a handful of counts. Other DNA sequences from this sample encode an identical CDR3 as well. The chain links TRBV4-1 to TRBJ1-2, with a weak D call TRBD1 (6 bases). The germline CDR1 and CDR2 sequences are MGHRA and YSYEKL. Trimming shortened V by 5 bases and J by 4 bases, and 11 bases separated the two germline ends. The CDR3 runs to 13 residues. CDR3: CASSWDKSYGYTF. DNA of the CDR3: TGCGCCAGCAGCTGGGACAAGTCCTATGGCTACACCTTC.

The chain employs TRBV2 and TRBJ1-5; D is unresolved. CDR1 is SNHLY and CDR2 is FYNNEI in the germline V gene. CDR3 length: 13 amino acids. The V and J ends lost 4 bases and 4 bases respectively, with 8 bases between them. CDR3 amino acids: CASSGVWNQPQHF. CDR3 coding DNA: TGTGCCAGCAGTGGGGTATGGAATCAGCCCCAGCATTTT.

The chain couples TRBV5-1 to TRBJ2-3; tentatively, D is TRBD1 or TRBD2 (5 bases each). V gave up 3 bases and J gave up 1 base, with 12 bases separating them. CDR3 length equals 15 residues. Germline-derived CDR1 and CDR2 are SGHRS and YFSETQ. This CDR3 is CASSSSRGGTDTQYF. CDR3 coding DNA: TGCGCCAGCAGCTCCTCGAGAGGGGGCACAGATACGCAGTATTTT.

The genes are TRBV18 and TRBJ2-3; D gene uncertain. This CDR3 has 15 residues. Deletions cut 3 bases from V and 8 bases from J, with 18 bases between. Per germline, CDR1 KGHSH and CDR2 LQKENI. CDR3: CASSPPRSISATQYF. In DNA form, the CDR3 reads TGTGCCAGCTCACCCCCGCGGAGTATTTCAGCTACGCAGTATTTT. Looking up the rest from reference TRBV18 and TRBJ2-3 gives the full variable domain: NAGVMQNPRHLVRRRGQEARLRCSPMKGHSHVYWYRQLPEEGLKFMVYLQKENIIDESGMPKERFSAEFPKEGPSILRIQQVVRGDSAAYFCASSPPRSISATQYFGPGTRLTVL.

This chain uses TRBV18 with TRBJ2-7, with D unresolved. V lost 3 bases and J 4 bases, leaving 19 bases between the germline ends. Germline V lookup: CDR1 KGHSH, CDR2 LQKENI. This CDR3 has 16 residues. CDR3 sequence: CASSPAIHQPSYEQYF. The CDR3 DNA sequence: TGTGCCAGCTCACCGGCAATCCACCAGCCGTCTTACGAGCAGTACTTC.

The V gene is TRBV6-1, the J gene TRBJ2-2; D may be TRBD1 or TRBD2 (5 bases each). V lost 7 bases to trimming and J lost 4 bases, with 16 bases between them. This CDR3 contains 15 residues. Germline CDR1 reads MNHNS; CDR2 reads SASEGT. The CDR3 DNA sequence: TGTGCCAGCACCAAGTGGGACCCGAGCACCGGGGAGCTGTTTTTT. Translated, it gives CASTKWDPSTGELFF.

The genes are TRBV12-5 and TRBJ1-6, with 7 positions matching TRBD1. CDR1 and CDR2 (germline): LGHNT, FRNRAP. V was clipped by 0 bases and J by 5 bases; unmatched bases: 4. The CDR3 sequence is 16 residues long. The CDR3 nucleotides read TGTGCTAGTGGTTTGGTAAAGGGGACAGATAATTCACCCCTCCACTTT. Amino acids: CASGLVKGTDNSPLHF.

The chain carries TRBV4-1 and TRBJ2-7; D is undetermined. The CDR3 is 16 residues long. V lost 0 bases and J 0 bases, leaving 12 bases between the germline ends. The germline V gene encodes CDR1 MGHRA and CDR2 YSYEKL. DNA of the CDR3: TGCGCCAGCAGCCAAGAAGGTCTATGGTCCTCCTACGAGCAGTACTTC. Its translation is CASSQEGLWSSYEQYF.

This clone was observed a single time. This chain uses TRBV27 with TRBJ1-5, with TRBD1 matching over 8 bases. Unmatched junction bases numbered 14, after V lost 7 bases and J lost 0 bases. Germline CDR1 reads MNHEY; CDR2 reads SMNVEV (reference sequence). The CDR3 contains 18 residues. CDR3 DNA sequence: TGTGCCAGCAAAGACAGGGGACGCGGGTCCCTTAGCAATCAGCCCCAGCATTTT. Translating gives CASKDRGRGSLSNQPQHF.

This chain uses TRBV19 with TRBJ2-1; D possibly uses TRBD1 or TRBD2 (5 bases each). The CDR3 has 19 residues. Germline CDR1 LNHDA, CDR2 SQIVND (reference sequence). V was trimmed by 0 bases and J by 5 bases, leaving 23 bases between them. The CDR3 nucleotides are TGTGCCAGTAGTATAGATCCCCCCCTTTGGGGGAGAAGACACAATGAGCAGTTCTTC. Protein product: CASSIDPPLWGRRHNEQFF.

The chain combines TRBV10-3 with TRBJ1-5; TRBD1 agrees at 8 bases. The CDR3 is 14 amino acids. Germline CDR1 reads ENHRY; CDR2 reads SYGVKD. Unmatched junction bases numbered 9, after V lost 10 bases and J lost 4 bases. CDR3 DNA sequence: TGTGCCAGCAGGAGGACAGGGCGAAATCAGCCCCAGCATTTT. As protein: CASRRTGRNQPQHF.

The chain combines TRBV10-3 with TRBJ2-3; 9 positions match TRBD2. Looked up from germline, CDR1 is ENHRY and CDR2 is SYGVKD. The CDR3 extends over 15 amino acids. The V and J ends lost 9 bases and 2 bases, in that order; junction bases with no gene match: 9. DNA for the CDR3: TGTGCCATTTCCCGTGTAGCGGGAGACACAGATACGCAGTATTTT. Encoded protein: CAISRVAGDTDTQYF.

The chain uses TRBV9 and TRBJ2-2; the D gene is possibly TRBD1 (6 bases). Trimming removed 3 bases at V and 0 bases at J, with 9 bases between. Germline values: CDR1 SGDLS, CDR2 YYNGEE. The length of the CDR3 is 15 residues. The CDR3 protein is CASSAWTANTGELFF. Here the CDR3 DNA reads TGTGCCAGCAGCGCCTGGACAGCGAACACCGGGGAGCTGTTTTTT.

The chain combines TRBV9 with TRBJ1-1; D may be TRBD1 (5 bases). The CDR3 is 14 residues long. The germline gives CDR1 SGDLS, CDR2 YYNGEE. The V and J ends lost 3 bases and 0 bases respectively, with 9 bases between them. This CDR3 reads CASSGETVNTEAFF. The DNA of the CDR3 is TGTGCCAGCAGCGGAGAGACAGTGAACACTGAAGCTTTCTTT.